Included here is one T cell receptor beta chain sequence, with context. Antigen unknown. The CDR3 length is 15 residues. CDR1 is MNHEY, CDR2 SVGAGI, per germline. V lost 6 bases, J lost 0 bases, and 5 bases stayed unmatched. The data originate from a study of cytomegalovirus exposure and HLA in healthy donors. The roughly 120-subject validation cohort, separate from the 666-subject first cohort, included the donors. Study-level results: Subsequent analysis found a tendency for first-cohort TCR clusters to co-occur within the 90 to 150 validation repertoires. Generally TCR sequences proved uncommon, though certain public TCRs appeared in numerous donors. Listed as cytomegalovirus-associated were about 160 TCR beta chains.

TCRdb's copy holds only in-frame clones and misses some; the assay was immunoSEQ multiplex PCR. The table includes fewer than 400,000 clones, 86% detected once. The V call is TRBV6-5, the J call TRBJ2-7; 10 bases are shared with TRBD2. Sequences were obtained from PBMCs. This clonotype was obtained from a woman under 30 in good health and CMV-seronegative. The CDR3 loop is CASSPLAGDSYEQYF. The CDR3 DNA is TGTGCCAGCAGCCCCCTAGCGGGGGACTCCTACGAGCAGTACTTC.